This record covers a single TCR beta chain. Using immunoSEQ multiplex PCR, the repertoire was profiled, and TCRdb retains in-frame clones only, with some absent. Of 95,000 to 150,000 clones in the sample, about 90% were seen once. These data originate in a study of T cell responses to AZD1222 COVID-19 vaccine. The CDR3 runs to 14 residues. Deletions cut 3 bases from V and 4 bases from J, with 10 bases between. Germline V gene sequence: CDR1 LNHDA, CDR2 SQIVND (reference sequence). The specimen comprised peripheral blood, sampled on day 0 of AZD1222 vaccination. The TCR originated in an adult in good health. The chain joins TRBV19 to TRBJ1-5, with D unresolved. The CDR3 reads CASSIPGGNQPQHF. The CDR3 DNA reads as TGTGCCAGTAGTATTCCGGGAGGGAATCAGCCCCAGCATTTT.